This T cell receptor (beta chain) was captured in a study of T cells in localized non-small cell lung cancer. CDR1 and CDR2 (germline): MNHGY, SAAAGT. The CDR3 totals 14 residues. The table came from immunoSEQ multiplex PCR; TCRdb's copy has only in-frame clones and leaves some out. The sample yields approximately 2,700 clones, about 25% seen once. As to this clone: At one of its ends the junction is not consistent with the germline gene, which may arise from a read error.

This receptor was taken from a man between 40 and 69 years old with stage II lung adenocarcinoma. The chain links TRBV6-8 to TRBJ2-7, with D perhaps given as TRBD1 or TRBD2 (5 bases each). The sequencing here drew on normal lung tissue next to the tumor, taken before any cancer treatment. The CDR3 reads CASSSRGVSNEQYF. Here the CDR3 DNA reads TGTGCCAGCAGTTCCCGGGGCGTCTCCAACGAGCAGTACTTC.